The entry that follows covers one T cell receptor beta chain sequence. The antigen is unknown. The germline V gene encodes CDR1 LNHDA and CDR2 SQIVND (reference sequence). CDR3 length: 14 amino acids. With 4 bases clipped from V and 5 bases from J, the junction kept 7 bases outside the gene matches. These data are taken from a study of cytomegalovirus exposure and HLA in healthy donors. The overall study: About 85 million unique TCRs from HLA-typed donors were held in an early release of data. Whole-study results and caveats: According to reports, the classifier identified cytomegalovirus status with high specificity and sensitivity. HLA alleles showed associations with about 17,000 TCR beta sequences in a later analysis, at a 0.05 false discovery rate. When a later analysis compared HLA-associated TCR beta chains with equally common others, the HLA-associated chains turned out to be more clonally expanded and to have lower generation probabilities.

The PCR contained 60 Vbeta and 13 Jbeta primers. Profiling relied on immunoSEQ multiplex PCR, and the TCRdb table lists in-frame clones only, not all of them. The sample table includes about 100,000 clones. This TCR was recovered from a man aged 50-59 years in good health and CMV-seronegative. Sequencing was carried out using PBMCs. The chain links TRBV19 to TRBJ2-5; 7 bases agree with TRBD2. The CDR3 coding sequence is TGTGCCAGTAGTAGAGGACTAGTTCCCGAGACCCAGTACTTC. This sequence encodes CASSRGLVPETQYF.